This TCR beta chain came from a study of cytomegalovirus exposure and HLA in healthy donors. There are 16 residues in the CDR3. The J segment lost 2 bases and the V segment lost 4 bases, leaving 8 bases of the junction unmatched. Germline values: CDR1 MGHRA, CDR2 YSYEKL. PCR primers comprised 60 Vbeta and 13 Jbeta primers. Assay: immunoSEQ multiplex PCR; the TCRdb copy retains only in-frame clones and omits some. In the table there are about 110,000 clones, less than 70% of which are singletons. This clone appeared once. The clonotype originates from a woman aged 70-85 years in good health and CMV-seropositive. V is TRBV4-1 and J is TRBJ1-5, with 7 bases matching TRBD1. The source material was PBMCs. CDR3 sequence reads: CASSLGLRGRNQPQHF. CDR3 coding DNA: TGCGCCAGCAGCCTCGGTCTGAGGGGGCGCAATCAGCCCCAGCATTTT.